The present T cell receptor beta chain was sequenced within a study of cytomegalovirus exposure and HLA in healthy donors (TCRdb year 2017). Concerning the study at large: In an earlier analysis of under 600 of the donors, 276 Gb of sequence data and just under 120 million unique TCR beta sequences from about 179 million T cells were reported. Alongside the repertoire data, information on donor age, sex, ethnicity and CMV serostatus was compiled. Both class I and class II loci were covered by HLA typing, at four-digit resolution. Roughly 290 gigabases of sequencing data and approximately 91 million unique TCR sequences made up an early release that covered approximately 650 HLA-typed donors. In a later genetic analysis, genome-wide SNP genotypes for about three fifths of the roughly 670 donors were used, and that subset was treated as a discovery cohort. All discovery cohort repertoires had been generated on a single sequencing platform. About five DR-DQ haplotypes were treated as single units for association and clustering because of strong linkage in the cohort. The later analysis used no new phenotypic data to find candidate immune exposures, relying instead on TCR beta sequences and their occurrence across donors. Of the approximately 400 genotyped donors, about 80% fell in the genetic ancestry cluster associated with self-reported Caucasian donors. In addition to the first cohort of around 670 subjects, a separate validation cohort of 130 or so different subjects was used. The number of donors typed differed by locus, with roughly 629-640 for A, B, C, DRB1 and DQB1, about 500 for DQA1, about 610 for DPA1, and around 430 for DPB1. An earlier analysis of 500 to 750 of the donors applied high-throughput TCR beta sequencing to assess whether each TCR beta V gene segment acted as functional or pseudogenic. The study profiled the T cell repertoires of 550 to 700 subjects by immunosequencing and related them to cytomegalovirus serostatus. Among some 400 genotyped donors of the cohort, an average of about 240,000 unique TCR beta nucleotide sequences were sequenced per donor, roughly 18% of them non-productive. The study combined high-throughput TCR immunosequencing, statistical association of individual TCRs with disease status, and machine learning to predict cytomegalovirus infection status. To study patterns of TCR occurrence, a later analysis re-analyzed previously published TCR beta repertoires from around 700 donors and added high-resolution HLA genotyping. The study aimed to test whether signatures of past pathogen exposure could be identified by cataloging public T cell receptors. Here is what the overall study found, with its caveats: A further reported finding was that TCR beta sequences accurately predicted the HLA-A and HLA-B alleles for most subjects in the first cohort. Roughly uniform sequencing depth across donors was assumed in presence/absence analyses, although this assumption may not hold. Some IMGT-functional V segments, including TRBV6-2 and TRBV6-3, could not be distinguished by the 87-base-pair reads and were therefore excluded. Compared with equally common non-associated chains, HLA-associated TCR beta chains in a later analysis were more clonally expanded and had lower generation probabilities. In this cohort, only TCR beta chains were sequenced, and detectable features were limited by the absence of alpha or paired-chain data. Several of the top co-occurrence clusters appeared to be linked to parvovirus B19, influenza, CMV and Epstein-Barr virus, according to a later analysis. A cluster of highly shared sequence variants was judged likely to be a technical artifact of the sequencing pipeline. In a later analysis, the rate of TCR association differed among HLA loci, with DRB1 alleles having the most associated TCRs and HLA-C alleles having the fewest. A later genetic analysis reported fewer N-insertions in productive TCRs among donors in an Asian-associated ancestry cluster than the approximately 700-donor mean. At a false discovery rate of 0.05, a later analysis linked some 17,000 TCR beta sequences to specific HLA alleles. In vitro tests confirmed that a few of the cytomegalovirus-associated TCR beta chains recognize cytomegalovirus antigens. Because counts were too low, roughly 18 rarely observed V segments, including chromosome 9 orphons, were left out of the earlier analysis of 587 of the donors. Assigning TCR associations to individual alleles was difficult when HLA alleles, especially DR and DQ, strongly co-occurred. Linkage disequilibrium might explain the correlated functional status among segregating V segments, but an unknown experimental factor could not be excluded. The authors suggested that the approach could potentially be extended to other disease states and immunological phenotypes. HLA typing was unavailable for some donors at each locus, so association tests used only the typed subset. A later genetic analysis associated a missense DCLRE1C variant with V-gene and J-gene trimming of TCR beta chains, and an independent cohort replicated the association. Across donors, most TCR sequences were observed very rarely, whereas some public TCRs were present in many individuals. In both the original and validation cohorts, the classifier was reported to diagnose cytomegalovirus status with high specificity and sensitivity. Most CMV-associated TCR beta chains appeared to be HLA-restricted in a later analysis, and the HLA associations seemed to be driven largely by CMV exposure. A total of 150 to 200 TCR beta chains were listed by the study as associated with cytomegalovirus. Immune exposure information for the cohort was limited to CMV serostatus. In an earlier analysis of about 600 of the donors, most TCR beta V segments appeared in productive rearrangements about 87% or about 30% of the time, broadly matching IMGT annotations.

The CDR3, from cysteine to phenylalanine, totals 14 residues. Only the CDR3 DNA stays, 42 bases, in frame from base 1. Between the V and J ends, shortened by 0 bases and 5 bases respectively, the junction contains 11 bases. Taken from the germline V gene (reference sequence), the CDR1 and CDR2 loops are SGHNT and YYREEE. The cohort was made up of approximately 670 healthy bone marrow donors. At the time of sampling, all cohort members were nominally healthy, though unrecorded immune exposures were likely present. The donor tested CMV seropositive, placing the donor among the 290 or so seropositive members of the cohort. Every donor gave a peripheral blood sample, and the peripheral blood mononuclear cells from that sample were used for TCR beta sequencing. Genomic DNA was extracted from the blood cell samples with the Qiagen DNeasy Blood Extraction Kit. Concerning this clone: Its antigen is not yet known. Base qualities are not provided; no much larger clone lies one nucleotide away.

The library was made by the immunoSEQ multiplex PCR assay. For the multiplex PCR, a mixture combining 60 forward primers for TCR Vbeta segments and 13 reverse primers for TCR Jbeta segments was used. The CDR3 region of rearranged TCR beta genes was amplified from genomic DNA with a multiplex PCR assay. Amplified TCR beta libraries were sequenced as 87-base-pair reads on the Illumina HiSeq System. The original pipeline was this. Across the 640 or so repertoires, a later analysis counted approximately 83 million unique TCR beta chains, approximately 12 million of which were shared by at least two donors. Raw reads were error-corrected and collapsed into unique sequences with a nearest-neighbor algorithm that merged closely related sequences to remove PCR and sequencing errors. CDR3 sequences were aligned to IMGT reference sequences to assign V, D and J gene segments. For a sequence to be retained, at least a six-nucleotide match to both a V gene segment and a J gene segment was required. Rearrangements were called productive when the CDR3 lacked stop codons and stayed in frame with V and J; all others were non-productive. CDR3 was defined according to IMGT convention as the region running from the second conserved V-encoded cysteine to the conserved J-encoded phenylalanine. The earlier analysis of about 620 of the donors excluded sequences that lacked an unambiguous match to a single V gene segment. In an earlier analysis of a few hundred of the donors, a V segment was called functional when productive rearrangements were above 56.7%, and segregating when the standard deviation between donors exceeded 5%. A statistical classification framework was built for diagnosing cytomegalovirus status from the catalog of TCR beta chain sequences. V and J gene assignment, in a later analysis, came from comparing TCR nucleotide sequences with IMGT/GENE-DB human TR gene sequences. Using the TCRdist pipeline, a later analysis assigned CDR3 sequences along with most-parsimonious VDJ recombination scenarios. A later analysis defined each TCR beta chain by its CDR3 amino acid sequence plus V-gene family, and excluded reads lacking a unique V-gene family. As a way to deal with suspected cross-contamination and a sequencing artifact, a later analysis dropped 500 to 700 nucleotide sequences that were highly shared and had low generation probability. For each public chain, a later analysis derived a clonal expansion index from normalized ranks of inferred template counts within each repertoire. Generation probabilities in a later analysis came from a VDJ recombination model fitted to out-of-frame rearrangements, and those results were checked against IGoR. Hypergeometric tests were used in a later analysis to score TCR-TCR, TCR-HLA and TCR-CMV co-occurrence, with a repertoire-size bias correction applied to the TCR pairs. A later analysis estimated false discovery rates by permuting HLA or CMV assignments 20 times. In a later analysis, co-occurring TCRs were grouped using DBSCAN, with TCRdist sequence similarity added in when clustering inside HLA-allele-positive subsets. For co-occurrence clustering, repertoires with fewer than 30,000 or more than 120,000 public chains were excluded, along with a handful of repertoires with anomalous nucleotide sharing. TCRdb took this table from immuneACCESS and kept in-frame rearrangements with V and J called. Such tables lack part of the clones; where checked against another copy, unresolved V genes explain under half of the gap, and the rest is unexplained. The D gene and trimming were derived from the DNA, and the V and J assignments and clone size from that table. The sample includes roughly 180,000 clones, with approximately 84% observed a single time. The top ten constitute under 5% of the sample.

Specimen: PBMCs. This clonotype was sampled from a girl aged 5-17 years in good health and CMV-seropositive. The V and J genes are TRBV5-4 and TRBJ1-2; possibly the D gene is TRBD1, per 6 matching bases. The DNA sequence is as follows: TGTGCCAGCAGCTTGGGGACAGATATTTATGGCTACACCTTC. This encodes CASSLGTDIYGYTF.